The TCR beta chain described here comes from a study of long-term antiretroviral therapy in people with HIV. Prior to DNA extraction, the samples held roughly 1-10 million cryopreserved PBMC. Notes on this clone: The antigen remains unidentified.

Overall study findings and caveats: Dominance of pre-ART expanded clones persisted, fluctuating and often declining after ART. An increase in diversity followed ART, yet levels stayed below transplant donor controls.

At the survey level, the v3.0 immunoSEQ assay was run. A per-sample goal of about 40,000-50,000 T-cell genomes was targeted by sequencing. Generated by immunoSEQ multiplex PCR, the TCRdb table keeps only in-frame clones and is missing some. This sample yields 30,000 to 35,000 clones, of which over 75% are seen a single time; roughly 3.8% belongs to the top ten. Trimming took 5 bases from V and 6 from J, leaving 27 bases between them. Germline lookup yields CDR1 SGHRS and CDR2 YFSETQ. The length of the CDR3 is 18 residues. The chain combines TRBV5-1 with TRBJ1-5, with D tentatively TRBD1 (6 bases). The source of this sequence is a man aged 18 to 29 with HIV. Sequences were derived from unsorted PBMCs, sampled 0.8 years before starting antiretroviral therapy. Here the CDR3 DNA reads TGCGCCAGCAGTCCCGGAGTAGGCCCCCGGGGGGCCAGTCAGCCCCAGCATTTT. Translating gives CASSPGVGPRGASQPQHF.